This T cell receptor beta chain appears in the sequencing data of a study of OX40 agonist ivuxolimab in advanced cancers. Points on this clone: The antigen remains undetermined.

Overall study findings and caveats: More expanded clones were found, on average, in CD8+ than in CD4+ T cells.

The data were produced by immunoSEQ multiplex PCR, yet TCRdb's version contains in-frame clones alone and is incomplete. The data contain about 40,000 clones, 70% to 90% of them singletons. CDR1 is LNHNV and CDR2 is YYDKDF in the germline V gene (reference sequence). Between the trimmed V and J ends, which lost 5 bases and 3 bases, there was a span of 16 bases. There are 15 residues in the CDR3. This clonotype was obtained from an adult with an advanced solid tumor such as melanoma, head and neck, liver or kidney cancer. The genes are TRBV15 and TRBJ1-1; D call uncertain. The sample here was CD4+ or CD8+ T cells sorted from blood, taken in a trial of the OX40 agonist ivuxolimab. For the CDR3, the DNA is TGTGCCACCAGCCCAAGAGGAGGGAGGGACACTGAAGCTTTCTTT. Translation: CATSPRGGRDTEAFF.